This T cell receptor (beta chain) was identified during a study of response to subunit inactivated influenza vaccine. This CDR3 has 17 residues. Trimming left V 6 bases short and J 2 bases short, with 19 bases between. Germline lookup yields CDR1 MDHEN and CDR2 SYDVKM. Each CDR3 protein is one row after TCRdb ran MiXCR on the RT-PCR reads. In the table there are roughly 670,000 distinct CDR3 sequences, around 15% of which are singletons. Sequenced material: PBMCs from blood, taken less than 15 days before vaccination. The source is a man between 50 and 59 years old who received an inactivated influenza vaccine. The rearrangement links TRBV28 to TRBJ2-2, with D unclear. The DNA of the CDR3 is TGTGCCAGCAGCTCCTCCGAAGGGCTGACAAACACCGGGGAGCTGTTTTTT. Translating gives CASSSSEGLTNTGELFF.